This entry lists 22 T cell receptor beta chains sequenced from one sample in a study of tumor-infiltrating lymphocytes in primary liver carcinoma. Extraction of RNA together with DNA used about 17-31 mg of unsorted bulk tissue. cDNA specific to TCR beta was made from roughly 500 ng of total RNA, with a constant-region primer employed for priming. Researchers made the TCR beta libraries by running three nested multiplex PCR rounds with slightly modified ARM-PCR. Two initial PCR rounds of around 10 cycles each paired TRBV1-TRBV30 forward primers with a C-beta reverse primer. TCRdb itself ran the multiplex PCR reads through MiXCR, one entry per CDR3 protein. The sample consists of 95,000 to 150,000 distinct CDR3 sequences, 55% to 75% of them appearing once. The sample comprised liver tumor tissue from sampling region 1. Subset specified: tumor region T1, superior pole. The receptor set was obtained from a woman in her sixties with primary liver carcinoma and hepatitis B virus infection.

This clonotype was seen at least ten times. The CDR3 sequence: CASNPGSFYNEQFF. DNA for the CDR3: TGTGCCAGCAATCCCGGGAGTTTCTACAATGAGCAGTTCTTC. The rearrangement joins TRBV12-3 or TRBV12-4 to TRBJ2-1, with a tentative D call TRBD2 (6 bases). This CDR3 comprises 14 residues. The V gene lost 7 bases and the J gene lost 3 bases, with 13 bases spanning the gap.

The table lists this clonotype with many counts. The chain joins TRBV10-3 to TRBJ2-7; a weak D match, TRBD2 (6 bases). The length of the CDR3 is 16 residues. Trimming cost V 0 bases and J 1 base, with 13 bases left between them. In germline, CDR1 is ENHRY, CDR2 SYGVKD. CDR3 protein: CAISESILGGSYEQYF. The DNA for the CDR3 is TGTGCCATCAGTGAGTCGATCCTCGGGGGTTCCTACGAGCAGTACTTC.

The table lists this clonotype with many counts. Here the CDR3 DNA reads TGCAGCGTTGAAGAGGGACAGTTTCCCTACGAGCAGTACTTC. The encoded protein is CSVEEGQFPYEQYF. The V gene is TRBV29-1, the J gene TRBJ2-7; 7 bases align to TRBD1. The CDR3 is 14 amino acids. V was clipped by 0 bases and J by 2 bases; unmatched bases: 4. Germline V gene lookup returns CDR1 SQVTM and CDR2 ANQGSEA.

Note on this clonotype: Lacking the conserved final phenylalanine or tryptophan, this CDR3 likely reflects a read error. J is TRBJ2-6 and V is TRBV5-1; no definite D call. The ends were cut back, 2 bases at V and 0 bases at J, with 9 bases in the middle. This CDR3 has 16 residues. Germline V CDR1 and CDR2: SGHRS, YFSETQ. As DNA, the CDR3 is TGCGCCAGCAGCTTAGGTACGAGCTCTGGGGCCAACGTCCTGACTTCC. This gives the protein CASSLGTSSGANVLTS.

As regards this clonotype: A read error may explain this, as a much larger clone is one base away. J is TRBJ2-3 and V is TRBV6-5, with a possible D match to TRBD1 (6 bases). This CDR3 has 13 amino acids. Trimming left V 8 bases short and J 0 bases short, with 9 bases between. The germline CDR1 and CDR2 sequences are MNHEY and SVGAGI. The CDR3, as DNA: TGTGCCAGCGAGGGGGTGAGCACAGATACGCAGTATTTT. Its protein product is CASEGVSTDTQYF.

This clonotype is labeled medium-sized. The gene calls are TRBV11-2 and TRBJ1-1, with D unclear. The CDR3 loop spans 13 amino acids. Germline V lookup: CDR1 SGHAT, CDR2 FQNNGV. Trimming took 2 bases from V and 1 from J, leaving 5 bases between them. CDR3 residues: CASSLTQNTEAFF. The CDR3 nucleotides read TGTGCCAGCAGCTTAACCCAGAACACTGAAGCTTTCTTT.

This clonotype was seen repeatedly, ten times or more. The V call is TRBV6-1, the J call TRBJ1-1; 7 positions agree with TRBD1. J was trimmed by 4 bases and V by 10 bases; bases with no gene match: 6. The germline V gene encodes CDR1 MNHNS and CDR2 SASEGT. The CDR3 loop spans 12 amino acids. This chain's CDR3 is CATQGGGTEAFF. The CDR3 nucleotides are TGTGCCACCCAGGGGGGTGGCACTGAAGCTTTCTTT.

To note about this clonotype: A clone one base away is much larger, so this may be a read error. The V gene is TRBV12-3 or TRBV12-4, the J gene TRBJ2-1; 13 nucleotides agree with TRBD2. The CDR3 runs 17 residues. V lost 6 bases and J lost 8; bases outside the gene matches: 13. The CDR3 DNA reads TGTGCCAGCAGCCTCGTACTAGCGGGAGGGCCCGCAGATGAGCAGTTCTTC. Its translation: CASSLVLAGGPADEQFF.

This CDR3 reads CASTYSPSGTGGCYEQYF. The DNA of the CDR3 is TGTGCCAGCACCTATTCCCCATCCGGGACAGGGGGCTGCTACGAGCAGTACTTC. This chain links TRBV12-3 or TRBV12-4 with TRBJ2-7; 12 bases align to TRBD1. The CDR3 has 18 residues. J was trimmed by 3 bases and V by 7 bases; bases with no gene match: 16.

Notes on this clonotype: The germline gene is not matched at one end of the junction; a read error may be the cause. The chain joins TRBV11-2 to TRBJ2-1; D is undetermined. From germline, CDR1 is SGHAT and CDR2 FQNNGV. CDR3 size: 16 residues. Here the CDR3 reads CAGSFSPHLKDNEQFF. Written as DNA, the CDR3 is TGTGCCGGCAGCTTTTCCCCCCATTTAAAAGACAATGAGCAGTTCTTC.

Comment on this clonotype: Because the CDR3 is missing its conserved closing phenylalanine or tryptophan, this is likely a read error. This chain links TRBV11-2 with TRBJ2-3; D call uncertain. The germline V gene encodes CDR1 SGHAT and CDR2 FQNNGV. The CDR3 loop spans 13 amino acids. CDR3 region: CASSLDQGDMQYL. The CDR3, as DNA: TGTGCCAGCAGCTTAGATCAAGGAGATATGCAGTATCTT.

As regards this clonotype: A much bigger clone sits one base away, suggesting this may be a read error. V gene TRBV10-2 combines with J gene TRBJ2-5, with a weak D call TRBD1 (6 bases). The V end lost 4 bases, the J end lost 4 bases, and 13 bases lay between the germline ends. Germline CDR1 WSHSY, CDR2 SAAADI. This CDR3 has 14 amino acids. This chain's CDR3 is CASSALGARETQYF. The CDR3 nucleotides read TGCGCCAGCAGTGCCCTGGGGGCCAGAGAGACCCAGTACTTC.

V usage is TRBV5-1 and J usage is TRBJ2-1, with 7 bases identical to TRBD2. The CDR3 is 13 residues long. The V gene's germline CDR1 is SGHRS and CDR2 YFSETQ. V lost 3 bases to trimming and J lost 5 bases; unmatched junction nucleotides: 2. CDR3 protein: CASSWEGNNEQFF. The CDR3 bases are TGCGCCAGCAGCTGGGAGGGGAACAATGAGCAGTTCTTC.

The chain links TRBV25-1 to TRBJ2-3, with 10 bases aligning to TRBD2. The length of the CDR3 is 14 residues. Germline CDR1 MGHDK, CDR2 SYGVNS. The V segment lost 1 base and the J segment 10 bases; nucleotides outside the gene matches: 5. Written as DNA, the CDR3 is TGTGCCAGCAGTGAATCACTAGCGGGGAGATCGCAGTATTTT. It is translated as CASSESLAGRSQYF.

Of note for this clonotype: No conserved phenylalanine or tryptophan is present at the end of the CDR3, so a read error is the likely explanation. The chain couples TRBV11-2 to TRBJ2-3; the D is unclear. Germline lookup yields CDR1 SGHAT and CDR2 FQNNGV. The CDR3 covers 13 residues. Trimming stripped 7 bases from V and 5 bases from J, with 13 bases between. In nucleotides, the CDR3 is TGTGCCAGCAAGTTAGATCGAGGAGATACGCAGTATTCT. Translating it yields CASKLDRGDTQYS.

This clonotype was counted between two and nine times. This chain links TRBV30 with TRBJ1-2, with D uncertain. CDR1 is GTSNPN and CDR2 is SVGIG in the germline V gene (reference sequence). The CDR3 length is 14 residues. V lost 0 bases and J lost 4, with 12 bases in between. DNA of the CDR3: TGTGCCTGGAGTGTGGGCAGCGGAACCTATGGCTACACCTTC. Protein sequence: CAWSVGSGTYGYTF.

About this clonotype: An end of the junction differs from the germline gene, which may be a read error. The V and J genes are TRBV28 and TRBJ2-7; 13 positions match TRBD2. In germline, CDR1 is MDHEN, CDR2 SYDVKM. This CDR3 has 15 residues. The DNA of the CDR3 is TGTGCCAGCAGTCAACCGGGACTAGCGGGGTACGAGCGGTACTTC. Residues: CASSQPGLAGYERYF.

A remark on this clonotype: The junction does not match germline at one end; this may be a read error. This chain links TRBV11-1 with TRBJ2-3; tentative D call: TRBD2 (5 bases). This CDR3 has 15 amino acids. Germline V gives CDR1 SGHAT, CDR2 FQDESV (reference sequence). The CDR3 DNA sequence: TGTGCCAGTAGCTTCCATAGCGAGGGCACAGATACGCAGTATTTT. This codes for CASSFHSEGTDTQYF.

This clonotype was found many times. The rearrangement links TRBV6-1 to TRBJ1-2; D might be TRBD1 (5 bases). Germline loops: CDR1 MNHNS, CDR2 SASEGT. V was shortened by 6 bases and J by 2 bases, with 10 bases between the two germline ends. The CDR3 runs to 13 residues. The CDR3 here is CASRDIWNYGYTF. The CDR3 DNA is TGTGCCAGCAGGGACATATGGAACTATGGCTACACCTTC.

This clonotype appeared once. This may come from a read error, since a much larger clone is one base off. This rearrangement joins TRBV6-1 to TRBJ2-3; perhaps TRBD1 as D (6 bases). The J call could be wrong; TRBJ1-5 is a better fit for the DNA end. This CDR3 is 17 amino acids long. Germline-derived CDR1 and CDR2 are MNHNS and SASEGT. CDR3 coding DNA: TGTGCCAGCAGTGAGACGGCGGGGGGGCAAGGCACAGATACGCAGCATTTT. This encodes CASSETAGGQGTDTQHF.

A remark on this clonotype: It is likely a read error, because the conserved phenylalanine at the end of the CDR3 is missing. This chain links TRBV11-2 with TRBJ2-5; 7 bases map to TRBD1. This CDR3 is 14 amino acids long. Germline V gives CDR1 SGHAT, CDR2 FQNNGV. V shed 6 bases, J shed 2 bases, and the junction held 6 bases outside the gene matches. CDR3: CASRTGATQETQYL. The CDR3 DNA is TGTGCCAGCAGAACAGGGGCCACACAAGAGACCCAGTACTTG.

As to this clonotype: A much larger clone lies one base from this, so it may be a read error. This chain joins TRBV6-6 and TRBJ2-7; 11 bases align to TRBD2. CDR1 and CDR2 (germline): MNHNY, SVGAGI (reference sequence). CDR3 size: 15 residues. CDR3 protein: CVSSYSLAGAGEQYF. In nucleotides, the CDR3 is TGTGTCAGCAGTTACTCACTAGCGGGAGCTGGGGAGCAGTACTTC.